The clone carrying this T cell receptor (beta chain) has at least ten counts. Its antigen is currently unknown. 5'RACE primed from the constant segment yielded TCR alpha and TCR beta cDNA libraries bearing sample barcodes and UMIs. TCRdb ran MiXCR on the 5' RACE reads and lists one entry per CDR3 protein. Among roughly 190,000 distinct CDR3 sequences listed, about 11% were seen once. This record comes from a study of T-cell memory formation after mild COVID-19. Study results and caveats: Nothing confirmed that second-wave clones peaking on day 37 were specific for SARS-CoV-2. Balance between CD4 and CD8 was seen in clones contracting day 15 to 85, and a CD4+ lean was seen in later expanders.

The CDR3 is 11 residues long. V was pared by 7 bases and J by 7 bases, with 10 bases between. Germline values: CDR1 SEHNR, CDR2 FQNEAQ (reference sequence). This receptor was obtained from a man younger than 35 who had mild COVID-19 (a few samples of this study predate the infection). Cell type and time point are not known. Sample: PBMCs or a T cell subset sorted from them (not recorded which). The chain has TRBV7-9 and TRBJ1-1; D gene uncertain. The CDR3 nucleotides are TGTGCCAGCACCCTTACGGGTGAAGCTTTCTTT. It is translated as CASTLTGEAFF.